The clone carrying this T cell receptor (beta chain) has a count of ten or more. The germline V gene encodes CDR1 SGHRS and CDR2 YFSETQ. The CDR3 spans 13 residues. Trimming took off 5 bases at V and 10 bases at J, with 13 bases between the two ends. Via MiXCR, TCRdb re-called the RT-PCR reads, giving one row per CDR3 protein. The sample shows hundreds of thousands of distinct CDR3 sequences, approximately 14% of them seen only once. The source of this sequence is a female donor in good health, serving as a healthy control. V is TRBV5-1 and J is TRBJ1-6; D remains unclear. Source material: memory CD4+ T cells from blood. The CDR3 loop reads CASRSEEVSPLHF. In DNA, the CDR3 is TGCGCCAGCAGATCCGAGGAAGTATCACCCCTCCACTTT.